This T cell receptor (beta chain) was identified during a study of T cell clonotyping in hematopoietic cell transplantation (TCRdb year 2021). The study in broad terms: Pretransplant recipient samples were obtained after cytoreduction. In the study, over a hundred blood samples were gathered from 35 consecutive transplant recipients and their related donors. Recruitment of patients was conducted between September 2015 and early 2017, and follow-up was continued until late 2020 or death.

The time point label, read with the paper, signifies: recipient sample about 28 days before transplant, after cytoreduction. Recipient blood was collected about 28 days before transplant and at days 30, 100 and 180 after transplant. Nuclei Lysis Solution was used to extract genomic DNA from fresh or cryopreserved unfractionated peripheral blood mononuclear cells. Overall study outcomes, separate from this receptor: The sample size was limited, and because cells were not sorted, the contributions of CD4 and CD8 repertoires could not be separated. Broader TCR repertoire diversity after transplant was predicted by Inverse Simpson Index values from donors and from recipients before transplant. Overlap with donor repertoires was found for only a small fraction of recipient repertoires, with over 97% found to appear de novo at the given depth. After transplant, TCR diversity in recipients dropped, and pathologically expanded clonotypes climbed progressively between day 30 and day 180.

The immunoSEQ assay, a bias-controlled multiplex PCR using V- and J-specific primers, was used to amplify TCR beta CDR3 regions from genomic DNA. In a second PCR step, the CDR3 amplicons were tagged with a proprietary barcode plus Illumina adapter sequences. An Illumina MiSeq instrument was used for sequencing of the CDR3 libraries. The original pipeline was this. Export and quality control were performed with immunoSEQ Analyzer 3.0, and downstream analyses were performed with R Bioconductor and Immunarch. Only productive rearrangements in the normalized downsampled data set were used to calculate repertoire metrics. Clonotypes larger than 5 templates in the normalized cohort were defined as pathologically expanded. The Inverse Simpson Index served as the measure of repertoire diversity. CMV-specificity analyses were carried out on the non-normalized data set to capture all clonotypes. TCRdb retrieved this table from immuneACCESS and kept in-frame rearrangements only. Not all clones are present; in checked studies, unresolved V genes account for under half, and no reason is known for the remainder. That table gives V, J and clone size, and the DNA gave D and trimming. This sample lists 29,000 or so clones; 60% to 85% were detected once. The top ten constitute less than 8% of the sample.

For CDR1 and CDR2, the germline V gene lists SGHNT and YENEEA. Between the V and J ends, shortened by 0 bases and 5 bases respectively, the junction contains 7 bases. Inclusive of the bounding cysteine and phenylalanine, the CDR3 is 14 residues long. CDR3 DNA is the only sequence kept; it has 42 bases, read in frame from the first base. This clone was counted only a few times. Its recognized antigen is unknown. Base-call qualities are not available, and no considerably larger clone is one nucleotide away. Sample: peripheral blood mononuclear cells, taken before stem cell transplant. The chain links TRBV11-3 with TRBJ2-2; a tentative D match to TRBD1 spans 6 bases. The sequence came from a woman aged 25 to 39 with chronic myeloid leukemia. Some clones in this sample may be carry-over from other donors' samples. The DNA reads TGTGCCAGCAGCTTAGACAGGGGTACCGGGGAGCTGTTTTTT. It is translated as CASSLDRGTGELFF.